Described below is a single T cell receptor beta chain sequence and its context. Its antigen remains unidentified. The CDR3 runs 18 residues. With V trimmed by 8 bases and J by 2 bases, 11 bases remained unmatched. Individual cDNA molecules received unique molecular identifiers during library preparation. TCRdb reanalysed the 5' RACE reads using MiXCR and keeps one entry per CDR3 protein. The sample lists 50,000 to 70,000 distinct CDR3 sequences, approximately 6.1% occurring once. The sample is drawn from a study of early T cells in non-severe SARS-CoV-2 infection. Study context: Bulk RNA taken from unsorted whole blood was sequenced, leaving chains unpaired. Overall study results and limits: Lookups in VDJdb leaned toward anti-spike CD8 responses and missed private and CD4 specificities.

J is TRBJ2-3 and V is TRBV12-3 or TRBV12-4; 15 nucleotides line up with TRBD2. Sequenced here: whole blood, sampled at baseline. The TCR comes from an adult who was a healthcare worker with PCR-confirmed SARS-CoV-2 infection or an uninfected control (not recorded which). The CDR3 DNA reads as TGTGCCAGCGGTTACCGGGGACTAGCGGGAGGAATCACAGATACGCAGTATTTT. Protein sequence: CASGYRGLAGGITDTQYF.